A single sample is the source of the 10 T cell receptor beta chains below, sequenced in a study of OX40 agonist ivuxolimab in advanced cancers. The method was immunoSEQ multiplex PCR; TCRdb's version includes in-frame clones alone and lacks a portion of them. Of 80,000 to 95,000 clones detected, under 95% appear once; the ten largest clones hold roughly 0.64%. Specimen: CD4+ or CD8+ T cells sorted from blood, collected in a trial of the OX40 agonist ivuxolimab. The receptors were sampled from an adult with an advanced solid tumor such as melanoma, head and neck, liver or kidney cancer.

V and J are TRBV28 and TRBJ1-1; a weak D match, TRBD1 (5 bases). CDR1 and CDR2 from the germline V gene are MDHEN and SYDVKM. Trimming took off 5 bases at V and 1 base at J, with 14 bases between the two ends. This CDR3 region has 15 residues. As DNA, the CDR3 is TGTGCCAGCAGTGCCCCGGGACTCGCGAACACTGAAGCTTTCTTT. Translating gives CASSAPGLANTEAFF.

The gene calls are TRBV7-2 and TRBJ2-7; D ambiguous. The CDR3 length is 14 residues. CDR1 SGHTA and CDR2 FQGNSA come from the germline V gene. The germline V and J ends were trimmed by 1 base and 3 bases, with 10 bases remaining between them. This CDR3 is CASSLGSGNYEQYF. The CDR3 DNA is TGTGCCAGCAGCTTAGGTTCAGGAAACTACGAGCAGTACTTC.

This chain uses TRBV19 with TRBJ1-5; 8 bases align to TRBD1. V was pared by 2 bases and J by 6 bases, with 9 bases of the junction left unmatched. The CDR3 is made up of 16 amino acids. The germline V gene has CDR1 LNHDA and CDR2 SQIVND (reference sequence). The CDR3 nucleotides are TGTGCCAGTAGTATAAGCGGACAGGGAGGCGTTCAGCCCCAGCATTTT. The encoded protein is CASSISGQGGVQPQHF. Filled out from reference TRBV19 and TRBJ1-5, the complete variable domain reads DGGITQSPKYLFRKEGQNVTLSCEQNLNHDAMYWYRQDPGQGLRLIYYSQIVNDFQKGDIAEGYSVSREKKESFPLTVTSAQKNPTAFYLCASSISGQGGVQPQHFGDGTRLSIL.

The chain uses TRBV5-4 and TRBJ2-7; no clear D. The CDR3 runs to 16 residues. V lost 4 bases to trimming and J lost 7 bases, with 24 bases between them. CDR1 and CDR2 from the germline V gene are SGHNT and YYREEE (reference sequence). The DNA of the CDR3 is TGTGCCAGCAGCGGTGGTGGGCGGCAGGACCACTCTGAGCAGTACTTC. Translated: CASSGGGRQDHSEQYF. Full variable domain (outside the CDR3, taken from reference TRBV5-4 and TRBJ2-7): ETGVTQSPTHLIKTRGQQVTLRCSSQSGHNTVSWYQQALGQGPQFIFQYYREEENGRGNFPPRFSGLQFPNYSSELNVNALELDDSALYLCASSGGGRQDHSEQYFGPGTRLTVT.

This chain connects TRBV30 to TRBJ2-1, with 7 bases matching TRBD1. J lost 12 bases, V lost 2 bases, and 7 bases had no gene match. This CDR3 has 12 residues. The germline V gene encodes CDR1 GTSNPN and CDR2 SVGIG (reference sequence). CDR3 loop: CAWSPGTVGQFF. The CDR3 DNA sequence: TGTGCCTGGAGTCCCGGGACAGTAGGGCAGTTCTTC.

This chain connects TRBV2 to TRBJ2-1, with 8 bases matching TRBD1. The V gene end was trimmed by 6 bases and the J gene end by 4 bases; junction bases not matched to a gene: 2. Germline V lookup: CDR1 SNHLY, CDR2 FYNNEI. The CDR3 extends over 13 amino acids. CDR3 residues: CASSRDRYNEQFF. CDR3 DNA sequence: TGTGCCAGCAGCCGGGACAGGTACAATGAGCAGTTCTTC.

The chain joins TRBV27 to TRBJ2-7, with D possibly being TRBD2 (6 bases). CDR1 and CDR2 (germline): MNHEY, SMNVEV (reference sequence). V was pared by 6 bases and J by 2 bases, with 17 bases between. The CDR3 loop spans 15 amino acids. The CDR3 region is CASRRATRGAYEQYF. The CDR3 DNA is TGTGCCAGCAGACGCGCGACTAGAGGTGCCTACGAGCAGTACTTC.

The CDR3, as DNA: TGTGCCAGCAGCGTTTTGGATTCTGGGGCCAACGTCCTGACTTTC. This encodes CASSVLDSGANVLTF. The chain has TRBV9 and TRBJ2-6, with D unresolved. CDR3 length: 15 residues. Germline loops: CDR1 SGDLS, CDR2 YYNGEE. Trimming cost V 2 bases and J 1 base, with 7 bases left between them.

V and J are TRBV6-5 and TRBJ1-6, with 8 bases lining up with TRBD1. The germline CDR1 and CDR2 sequences are MNHEY and SVGAGI. The CDR3 totals 14 residues. Trimming took 6 bases from V and 8 from J; bases not matched to a gene: 6. This CDR3 is CASSPGTGYSPLHF. The CDR3 nucleotides are TGTGCCAGCAGCCCCGGGACAGGATATTCACCCCTCCACTTT.

The genes are TRBV9 and TRBJ2-5; 8 bases match TRBD1. Unmatched junction bases numbered 3, after V lost 3 bases and J lost 2 bases. The CDR3 runs to 14 residues. Germline assignment: CDR1 SGDLS and CDR2 YYNGEE. The CDR3 DNA is TGTGCCAGCAGCGCTACAGGGGGGCAAGAGACCCAGTACTTC. As protein: CASSATGGQETQYF. Combining the CDR3 with reference TRBV9 and TRBJ2-5 gives the whole variable domain DSGVTQTPKHLITATGQRVTLRCSPRSGDLSVYWYQQSLDQGLQFLIQYYNGEERAKGNILERFSAQQFPDLHSELNLSSLELGDSALYFCASSATGGQETQYFGPGTRLLVL.